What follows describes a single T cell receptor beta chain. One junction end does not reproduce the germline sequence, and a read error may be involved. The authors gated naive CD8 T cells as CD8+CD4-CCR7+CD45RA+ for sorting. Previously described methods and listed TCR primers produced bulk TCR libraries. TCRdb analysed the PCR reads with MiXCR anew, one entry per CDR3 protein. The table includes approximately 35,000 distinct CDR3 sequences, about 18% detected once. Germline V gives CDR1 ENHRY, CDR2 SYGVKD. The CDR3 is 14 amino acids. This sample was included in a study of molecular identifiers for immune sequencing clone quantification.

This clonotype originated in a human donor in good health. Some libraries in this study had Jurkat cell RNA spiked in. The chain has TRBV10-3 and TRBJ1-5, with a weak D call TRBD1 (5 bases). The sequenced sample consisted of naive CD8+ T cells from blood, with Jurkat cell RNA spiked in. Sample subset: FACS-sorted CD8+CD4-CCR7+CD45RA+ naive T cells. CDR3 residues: CAIIESQGNQPQHF. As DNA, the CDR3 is TGTGCCATCATTGAGTCACAGGGCAATCAGCCCCAGCATTTT.